This TCR beta chain was sequenced in a study of somatic mutations in cytotoxic T cells in rheumatoid arthritis. For the study at large: Patient blood (approximately 30 ml EDTA) was drawn right after diagnosis, before any treatment. Some V beta antibody-stained T-cell populations were flow-sorted at nearly 100% purity, including V beta1+ cells sequenced for TCRB.

V dropped 2 bases and J dropped 0 bases, with 13 bases sitting between them. The germline gives CDR1 SGHVS, CDR2 FNYEAQ. This CDR3 is 17 amino acids long. Positive magnetic bead selection separated CD4+ and CD8+ cells, and flow cytometry confirmed purity. The protocol was immunoSEQ multiplex PCR, while the TCRdb copy is restricted to in-frame clones and leaves out a portion. This sample carries about 30,000 clones, around 86% of them seen once, and the ten largest clones take just under 8.5%. This clonotype originated in an adult with rheumatoid arthritis. This chain joins TRBV7-6 and TRBJ2-2; D may be TRBD1 (5 bases). Sequenced: CD8+ T cells sorted from blood. This CDR3 is CASSLSGAPTNTGELFF. CDR3 bases: TGTGCCAGCAGCTTATCTGGGGCCCCTACGAACACCGGGGAGCTGTTTTTT.